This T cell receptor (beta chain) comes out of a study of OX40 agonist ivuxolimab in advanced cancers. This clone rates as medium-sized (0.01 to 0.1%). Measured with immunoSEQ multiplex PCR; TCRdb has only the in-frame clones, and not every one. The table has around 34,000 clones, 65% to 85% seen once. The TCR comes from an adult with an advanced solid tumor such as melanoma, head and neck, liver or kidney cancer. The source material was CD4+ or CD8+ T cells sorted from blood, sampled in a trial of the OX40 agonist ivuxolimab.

CDR3 sequence: CASSFASSYEQYF. The CDR3 DNA is TGTGCCAGCAGCTTTGCGAGCTCCTACGAGCAGTACTTC. V and J are TRBV7-9 and TRBJ2-7; no firm D call. The V end was cut by 3 bases, the J end by 0 bases, with 6 bases between. Looked up from germline, CDR1 is SEHNR and CDR2 is FQNEAQ (reference sequence). The CDR3 is made up of 13 amino acids. Complete variable domain (other parts from reference TRBV7-9 and TRBJ2-7): DTGVSQNPRHKITKRGQNVTFRCDPISEHNRLYWYRQTLGQGPEFLTYFQNEAQLEKSRLLSDRFSAERPKGSFSTLEIQRTEQGDSAMYLCASSFASSYEQYFGPGTRLTVT.